The 28 T cell receptor beta chains given below trace back to one sample, sequenced in a study of neurological immune-mediated disorders. In TCRdb, the 5' RACE reads were re-called with MiXCR into one record per CDR3 protein. The sample has tens of thousands of distinct CDR3 sequences; roughly 3.3% are singletons. Sequenced input: PBMCs. These TCRs come from a woman aged 25-40 years with multiple sclerosis.

This clonotype was seen at least ten times. CDR3 sequence: CASSLDRVSYGYTF. CDR3 in DNA: TGCGCCAGCAGCCTGGACAGGGTGAGCTATGGCTACACCTTC. The rearrangement joins TRBV5-1 to TRBJ1-2, with TRBD1 matching over 8 bases. Germline CDR1 is SGHRS and CDR2 is YFSETQ. V dropped 4 bases and J dropped 4; count of bases not matched to a gene: 6. The CDR3 runs 14 residues.

In the case of this clonotype: With a much larger clone just one base away, this may be a read error. V gene TRBV16 combines with J gene TRBJ2-2, with 8 bases aligning to TRBD1. The V gene end was trimmed by 4 bases and the J gene end by 1 base; junction bases not matched to a gene: 8. The germline CDR1 and CDR2 sequences are KGHSY and FQNENV. This CDR3 has 17 amino acids. The CDR3 nucleotides read TGTGCCAGCAGCCCCATGGCAGGGGGCCGGAACACCGGGGAGCTGTTTTTT. Encoded protein: CASSPMAGGRNTGELFF.

In its sample, this clonotype was seen many times. J is TRBJ1-2 and V is TRBV20-1; D is uncertain. The CDR3 runs to 13 residues. Germline values: CDR1 DFQATT, CDR2 SNEGSKA (reference sequence). Trimming shortened V by 3 bases and J by 0 bases, and 8 bases separated the two germline ends. CDR3 protein: CSASKGSNYGYTF. In nucleotides, the CDR3 is TGCAGTGCTAGCAAGGGATCTAACTATGGCTACACCTTC.

Many counts were recorded for this clonotype. CDR3 DNA: TGCAGCGTTGAACAACAGGGAGGCGAGACCGAGCAGTACTTC. As protein: CSVEQQGGETEQYF. The chain recombines TRBV29-1 with TRBJ2-7; D may match TRBD1 or TRBD2 (6 bases each). Germline CDR1 and CDR2: SQVTM and ANQGSEA. CDR3 length: 14 residues. Between the trimmed V and J ends, which lost 2 bases and 6 bases, there was a span of 17 bases.

The chain couples TRBV11-2 to TRBJ1-1; no reliable D call. V was cut by 2 bases and J by 2 bases, with 12 bases left in between. Looked up from germline, CDR1 is SGHAT and CDR2 is FQNNGV. The CDR3 loop spans 15 amino acids. The CDR3 loop is CASSLSGKTNTEAFF. CDR3 nucleotide sequence: TGTGCCAGCAGCTTATCGGGGAAGACCAACACTGAAGCTTTCTTT.

This clonotype was counted at least ten times. The chain has TRBV5-1 and TRBJ2-1; D is unresolved. With 5 bases removed from V and 1 base from J, the gap between germline ends came to 10 bases. CDR1 is SGHRS and CDR2 is YFSETQ in the germline V gene. The CDR3 has 14 amino acids. The CDR3 loop reads CASRVIMSYNEQFF. The CDR3 bases are TGCGCCAGCAGGGTTATAATGTCCTACAATGAGCAGTTCTTC. Filled out from reference TRBV5-1 and TRBJ2-1, the complete variable domain reads KAGVTQTPRYLIKTRGQQVTLSCSPISGHRSVSWYQQTPGQGLQFLFEYFSETQRNKGNFPGRFSGRQFSNSRSEMNVSTLELGDSALYLCASRVIMSYNEQFFGPGTRLTVL.

This clonotype was recorded many times. This sequence joins TRBV20-1 and TRBJ2-1; D is undetermined. Trimming left V 6 bases short and J 4 bases short, with 7 bases between. Per the germline V gene, CDR1 is DFQATT and CDR2 is SNEGSKA (reference sequence). The CDR3 consists of 11 residues. The CDR3 coding sequence is TGCAGTGCGCCGACTTACAATGAGCAGTTCTTC. As protein: CSAPTYNEQFF.

In the case of this clonotype: One junction end does not reproduce the germline sequence, and a read error may be involved. V gene TRBV20-1 combines with J gene TRBJ1-6; 9 bases agree with TRBD1. Looked up from germline, CDR1 is DFQATT and CDR2 is SNEGSKA (reference sequence). The CDR3 length is 14 residues. The CDR3 here is CSVSPGQGSSPLNF. CDR3 nucleotides: TGCAGTGTTAGCCCGGGACAGGGATCTTCACCCCTCAACTTT.

The table lists this clonotype with many counts. The V gene is TRBV10-3, the J gene TRBJ1-1; maybe TRBD1 (5 bases). CDR1 ENHRY and CDR2 SYGVKD come from the germline V gene. The V and J ends lost 6 bases and 3 bases respectively, with 11 bases between them. This CDR3 has 13 residues. The CDR3 spells CAIRPRGDTEAFF. The DNA for the CDR3 is TGTGCCATCAGGCCCAGAGGGGACACTGAAGCTTTCTTT.

Ten or more counts support this clonotype. This chain links TRBV5-1 with TRBJ2-1, with TRBD2 matching 8 bases. J gave up 8 bases and V 4 bases, and 11 bases lay outside the gene matches. Germline CDR1 and CDR2: SGHRS and YFSETQ. This CDR3 is built from 15 residues. CDR3 sequence: CASSPRGLGLDEQFF. As DNA, the CDR3 is TGCGCCAGCAGCCCCAGGGGACTAGGGTTAGATGAGCAGTTCTTC.

At least ten counts were recorded for this clonotype. The chain recombines TRBV20-1 with TRBJ1-2, with TRBD1 identical over 7 bases. After removal of 3 bases from V and 3 bases from J, the junction contained 7 bases not matched to a gene. CDR1 and CDR2 from the germline V gene are DFQATT and SNEGSKA (reference sequence). The CDR3 is 14 amino acids. CDR3 protein: CSASPGQRYYGYTF. Here the CDR3 DNA reads TGCAGTGCTAGTCCGGGACAGCGCTACTATGGCTACACCTTC.

Ten or more counts support this clonotype. The chain is built from TRBV4-1 and TRBJ2-3; no firm D call. The CDR3 length is 16 residues. Germline V lookup: CDR1 MGHRA, CDR2 YSYEKL. V lost 0 bases, J lost 0 bases, and 10 bases lay in between. In DNA form, the CDR3 reads TGCGCCAGCAGCCAAGACGGCGGACCTAGCACAGATACGCAGTATTTT. This sequence encodes CASSQDGGPSTDTQYF.

There are many counts of this clonotype. An end of the junction differs from the germline gene, which may be a read error. V usage is TRBV7-2 and J usage is TRBJ1-5; D unresolved. This CDR3 is 15 amino acids long. Germline CDR1 and CDR2: SGHTA and FQGNSA. CDR3 loop: CASSLDRLSNQPQNF. The CDR3 nucleotides read TGTGCCAGCAGCTTGGACCGTCTTAGCAATCAGCCCCAGAATTTT.

In its sample, this clonotype was seen many times. The J gene is TRBJ2-6, the V gene TRBV6-1; 10 nucleotides line up with TRBD1. CDR3 length: 17 residues. J lost 3 bases, V lost 2 bases, and 4 bases had no gene match. CDR1 and CDR2 (germline): MNHNS, SASEGT. This CDR3 reads CASSEKGQGSGANVLTF. In DNA, the CDR3 is TGTGCCAGCAGTGAAAAGGGACAGGGGAGTGGGGCCAACGTCCTGACTTTC.

This clonotype was seen ten or more times. This chain uses TRBV20-1 with TRBJ2-7; TRBD1 matches 11 bases. The CDR3 loop spans 14 amino acids. V shed 6 bases, J shed 4 bases, and the junction held 8 bases outside the gene matches. CDR1 is DFQATT, CDR2 SNEGSKA, per germline (reference sequence). The CDR3 sequence is CSARGTGGLYEQYF. CDR3 nucleotides: TGCAGTGCCCGAGGGACAGGGGGACTGTACGAGCAGTACTTC.

This clonotype was seen repeatedly, ten times or more. The chain is built from TRBV7-8 and TRBJ2-1; the D is unclear. V was pared by 5 bases and J by 2 bases, with 10 bases between. Per germline, CDR1 SGHVS and CDR2 FQNEAQ. The CDR3 has 14 amino acids. CDR3 loop: CASSQQVTYNEQFF. CDR3 bases: TGTGCCAGCAGCCAGCAGGTAACCTACAATGAGCAGTTCTTC.

This clonotype was seen ten or more times. The genes are TRBV3-1 and TRBJ2-5, with D perhaps TRBD2 (6 bases). This CDR3 has 14 amino acids. Germline loops: CDR1 LGHDT, CDR2 YNNKEL (reference sequence). Trimming took off 0 bases at V and 4 bases at J, with 9 bases between the two ends. The CDR3 DNA reads as TGTGCCAGCAGCCAAGAACTAGCTGTAGAGACCCAGTACTTC. This translates into CASSQELAVETQYF.

This clonotype came up many times. The chain is built from TRBV5-1 and TRBJ2-1; no clear D gene. Germline-derived CDR1 and CDR2 are SGHRS and YFSETQ. The CDR3 contains 15 residues. Trimming shortened V by 1 base and J by 0 bases, and 8 bases separated the two germline ends. The DNA for the CDR3 is TGCGCCAGCAGCTTGTCTGGGTACTCCTACAATGAGCAGTTCTTC. Protein: CASSLSGYSYNEQFF.

This clonotype appeared many times. V usage is TRBV7-6 and J usage is TRBJ2-2; tentative D call: TRBD2 (5 bases). The CDR3 extends over 16 amino acids. The V and J ends lost 1 base and 0 bases respectively, with 9 bases between them. CDR1 and CDR2 from the germline V gene are SGHVS and FNYEAQ. The CDR3 coding sequence is TGTGCCAGCAGCTTAGAGGCTAGCACGAACACCGGGGAGCTGTTTTTT. As protein: CASSLEASTNTGELFF.

This clonotype appeared many times. V usage is TRBV3-1 and J usage is TRBJ2-7; 9 bases align to TRBD2. CDR1 and CDR2 (germline): LGHDT, YNNKEL (reference sequence). The CDR3 has 15 amino acids. V gave up 5 bases and J gave up 1 base; unmatched junction bases: 6. CDR3 amino acids: CASSIGSGGSYEQYF. The DNA for the CDR3 is TGTGCCAGCAGCATAGGCAGCGGGGGGTCCTACGAGCAGTACTTC.

This clonotype came up many times. V usage is TRBV6-1 and J usage is TRBJ2-7, with 8 bases matching TRBD1. CDR1 MNHNS and CDR2 SASEGT come from the germline V gene. Trimming cost V 3 bases and J 0 bases; bases outside gene matches: 4. The CDR3 spans 15 residues. The CDR3 reads CASSDPGTGSYEQYF. In DNA, the CDR3 is TGTGCCAGCAGTGATCCCGGGACAGGCTCCTACGAGCAGTACTTC.

There are many counts of this clonotype. The chain combines TRBV5-1 with TRBJ2-3, with D tentatively TRBD1 (6 bases). The CDR3 contains 14 residues. V lost 4 bases and J lost 2, with 11 bases in between. Germline V lookup: CDR1 SGHRS, CDR2 YFSETQ. The CDR3 nucleotides are TGCGCCAGCAGCCCCAGGGGCCCCACAGATACGCAGTATTTT. It is translated as CASSPRGPTDTQYF.

The sample holds many counts of this clonotype. This chain uses TRBV5-1 with TRBJ1-2; 8 bases match TRBD1. Germline CDR1 SGHRS, CDR2 YFSETQ. With 3 bases clipped from V and 5 bases from J, the junction kept 9 bases outside the gene matches. This CDR3 has 15 residues. This CDR3 is CASSSQGQAAYGYTF. For the CDR3, the DNA is TGCGCCAGCAGCTCCCAGGGACAGGCGGCGTATGGCTACACCTTC.

This clonotype was seen only a few times. The junction departs from the called germline gene at one end, perhaps through a read error. The J gene is TRBJ2-1, the V gene TRBV5-1, with D possibly being TRBD2 (6 bases). The CDR3 totals 14 residues. From germline, CDR1 is SGHRS and CDR2 YFSETQ. CDR3 bases: TGCGCCAGCAGTTCAGGACTACTCTACGATGAGCAGTTCTTC. Translated, it gives CASSSGLLYDEQFF. Combining the CDR3 with reference TRBV5-1 and TRBJ2-1 gives the whole variable domain KAGVTQTPRYLIKTRGQQVTLSCSPISGHRSVSWYQQTPGQGLQFLFEYFSETQRNKGNFPGRFSGRQFSNSRSEMNVSTLELGDSALYLCASSSGLLYDEQFFGPGTRLTVL.

This clonotype was detected ten times or more. The genes are TRBV7-2 and TRBJ1-3; D gene ambiguous. Germline values: CDR1 SGHTA, CDR2 FQGNSA. V lost 5 bases and J lost 2, with 10 bases in between. The CDR3 has 14 residues. For the CDR3, the DNA is TGTGCCAGCAGCCTACAAAGAGCTGGAAACACCATATATTTT. Translating gives CASSLQRAGNTIYF.

This clonotype was observed many times. Relative to the germline gene, one junction end is altered; a read error may explain this. The gene calls are TRBV28 and TRBJ1-5; 7 bases fit TRBD1. The CDR3 contains 18 residues. CDR1 is MDHEN and CDR2 is SYDVKM in the germline V gene. The CDR3 loop is CASTYRQGLEYSNQPQNF. CDR3 bases: TGTGCCAGCACCTATCGACAGGGCCTCGAGTATAGCAATCAGCCCCAGAATTTT.

This clonotype was detected only a few times. The J gene is TRBJ2-5, the V gene TRBV5-1, with D tentatively TRBD2 (6 bases). Per germline, CDR1 SGHRS and CDR2 YFSETQ. Trimming pared 0 bases from V and 5 bases from J, leaving 11 bases between. The CDR3 consists of 14 residues. CDR3 in amino acids: CASSLDGSVETQYF. CDR3 DNA sequence: TGCGCCAGCAGCTTGGACGGGAGTGTGGAGACCCAGTACTTC.

This clonotype was seen at least ten times. The gene calls are TRBV27 and TRBJ2-7; 9 bases align to TRBD1. J gave up 7 bases and V 6 bases, and 7 bases lay outside the gene matches. The germline CDR1 and CDR2 sequences are MNHEY and SMNVEV (reference sequence). The CDR3 loop spans 13 amino acids. This CDR3 reads CASSPGQGGEQYF. DNA of the CDR3: TGTGCCAGCAGCCCGGGACAGGGCGGGGAGCAGTACTTC.